The text below deals with one T cell receptor beta chain. These data are taken from a study of shared clonotypes between healthy human individuals. In the sorted-subset replicate PCRs, around 0.2 ug DNA, tens of thousands of T cell genomes, was used. Sequenced by immunoSEQ multiplex PCR; TCRdb stores in-frame clones only, minus some. The sample holds roughly 2.6 million clones; around 90% are singletons and the top ten take around 0.14%. Germline loops: CDR1 SGHNT, CDR2 YYREEE (reference sequence). CDR3 length: 14 amino acids. Trimming removed 6 bases from V and 5 bases from J, with 17 bases in between.

This chain uses TRBV5-4 with TRBJ2-5; tentative D call: TRBD2 (5 bases). Sequencing used naive CD4+ T cells sorted from blood. Subset in this sample: CD45RA+ positively selected. The receptor was derived from a man aged 18-30 years in good health. The CDR3 spells CASTKKDLMETQYF. The CDR3 DNA reads TGTGCCAGCACCAAAAAGGACTTAATGGAGACCCAGTACTTC.